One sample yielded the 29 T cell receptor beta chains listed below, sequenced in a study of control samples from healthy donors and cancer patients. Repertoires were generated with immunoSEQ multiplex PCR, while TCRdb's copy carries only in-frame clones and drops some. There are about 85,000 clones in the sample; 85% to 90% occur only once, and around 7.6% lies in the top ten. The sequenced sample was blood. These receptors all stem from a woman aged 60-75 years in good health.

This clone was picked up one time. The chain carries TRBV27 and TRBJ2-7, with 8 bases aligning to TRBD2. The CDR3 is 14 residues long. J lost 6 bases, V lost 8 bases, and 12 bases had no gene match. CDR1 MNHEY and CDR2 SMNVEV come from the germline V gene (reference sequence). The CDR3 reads CASRSGLAGTEQYF. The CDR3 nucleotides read TGTGCCAGCCGCTCTGGTCTAGCGGGTACCGAGCAGTACTTC.

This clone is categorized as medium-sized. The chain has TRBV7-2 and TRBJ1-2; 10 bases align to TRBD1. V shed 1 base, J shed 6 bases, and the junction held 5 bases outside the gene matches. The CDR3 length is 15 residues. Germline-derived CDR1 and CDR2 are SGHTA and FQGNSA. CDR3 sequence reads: CASSLDGTGADGYTF. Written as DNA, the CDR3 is TGTGCCAGCAGCTTAGACGGGACAGGGGCCGATGGCTACACCTTC.

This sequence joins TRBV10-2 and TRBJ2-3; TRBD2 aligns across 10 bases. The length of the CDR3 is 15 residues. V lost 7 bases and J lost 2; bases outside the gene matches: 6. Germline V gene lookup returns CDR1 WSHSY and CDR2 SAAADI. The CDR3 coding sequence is TGCGCCAGCACCACGAGCGGGGGGGTCACAGATACGCAGTATTTT. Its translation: CASTTSGGVTDTQYF.

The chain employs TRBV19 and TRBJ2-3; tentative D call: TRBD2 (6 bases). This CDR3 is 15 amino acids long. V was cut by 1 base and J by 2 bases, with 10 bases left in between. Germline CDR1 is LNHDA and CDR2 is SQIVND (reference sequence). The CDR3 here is CASSIGEVFTDTQYF. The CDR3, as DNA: TGTGCCAGTAGTATAGGGGAGGTTTTCACAGATACGCAGTATTTT.

The CDR3 sequence is CASSLQGMNTEAFF. The CDR3 bases are TGTGCCAGCTCACTACAGGGAATGAACACTGAAGCTTTCTTT. V gene TRBV18 combines with J gene TRBJ1-1; the D gene is possibly TRBD1 (6 bases). The CDR3 totals 14 residues. V was clipped by 4 bases and J by 0 bases, with 9 bases between them. Looked up from germline, CDR1 is KGHSH and CDR2 is LQKENI.

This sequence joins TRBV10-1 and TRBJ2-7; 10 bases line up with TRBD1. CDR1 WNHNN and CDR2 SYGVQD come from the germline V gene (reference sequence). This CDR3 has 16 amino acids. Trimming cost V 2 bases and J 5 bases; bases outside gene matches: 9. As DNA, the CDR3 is TGCGCCAGCAGTGAGGCCGGGACAGGGGTTATCGACGAGCAGTACTTC. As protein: CASSEAGTGVIDEQYF.

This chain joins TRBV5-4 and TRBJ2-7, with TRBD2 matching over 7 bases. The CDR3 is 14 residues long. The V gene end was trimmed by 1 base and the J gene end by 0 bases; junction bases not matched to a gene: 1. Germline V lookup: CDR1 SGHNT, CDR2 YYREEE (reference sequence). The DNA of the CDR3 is TGTGCCAGCAGCTTGCGGGAGGTCTCCTACGAGCAGTACTTC. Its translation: CASSLREVSYEQYF.

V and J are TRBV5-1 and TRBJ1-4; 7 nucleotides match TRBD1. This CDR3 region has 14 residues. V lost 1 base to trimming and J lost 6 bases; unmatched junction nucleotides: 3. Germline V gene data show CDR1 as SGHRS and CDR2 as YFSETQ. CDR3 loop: CASSLSGGDEKLFF. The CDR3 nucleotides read TGCGCCAGCAGCTTGTCAGGGGGGGATGAAAAACTGTTTTTT.

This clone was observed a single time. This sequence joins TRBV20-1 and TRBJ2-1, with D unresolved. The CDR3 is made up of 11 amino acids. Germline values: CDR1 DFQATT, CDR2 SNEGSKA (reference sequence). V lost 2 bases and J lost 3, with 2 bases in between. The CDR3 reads CSARFYNEQFF. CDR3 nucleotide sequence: TGCAGTGCTAGATTCTACAATGAGCAGTTCTTC.

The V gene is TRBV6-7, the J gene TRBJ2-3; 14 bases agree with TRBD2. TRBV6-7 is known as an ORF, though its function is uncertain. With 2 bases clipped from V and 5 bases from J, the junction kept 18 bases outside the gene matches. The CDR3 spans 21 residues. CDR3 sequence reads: CASSYPGLGLAGEVKVDTQYF. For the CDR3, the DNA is TGTGCCAGCAGTTACCCGGGGTTGGGACTAGCGGGAGAAGTTAAGGTAGATACGCAGTATTTT.

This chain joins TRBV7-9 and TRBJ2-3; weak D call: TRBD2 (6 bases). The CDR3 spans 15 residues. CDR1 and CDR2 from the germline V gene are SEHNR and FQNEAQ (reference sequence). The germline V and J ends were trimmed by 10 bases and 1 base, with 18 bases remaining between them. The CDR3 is CATTPGTVGTDTQYF. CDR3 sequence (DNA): TGTGCCACCACGCCTGGGACTGTTGGCACAGATACGCAGTATTTT.

Here the CDR3 reads CASGLVNNEQFF. CDR3 DNA sequence: TGTGCCAGCGGCCTCGTGAACAATGAGCAGTTCTTC. This chain links TRBV28 with TRBJ2-1; D call uncertain. With 8 bases removed from V and 5 bases from J, the gap between germline ends came to 10 bases. CDR3 length: 12 amino acids. Germline V gene lookup returns CDR1 MDHEN and CDR2 SYDVKM.

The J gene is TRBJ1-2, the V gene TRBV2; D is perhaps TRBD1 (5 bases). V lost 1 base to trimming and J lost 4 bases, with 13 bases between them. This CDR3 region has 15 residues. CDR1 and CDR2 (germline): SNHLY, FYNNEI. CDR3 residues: CASSEGIRGGYGYTF. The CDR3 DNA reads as TGTGCCAGCAGTGAAGGTATCCGGGGGGGCTATGGCTACACCTTC.

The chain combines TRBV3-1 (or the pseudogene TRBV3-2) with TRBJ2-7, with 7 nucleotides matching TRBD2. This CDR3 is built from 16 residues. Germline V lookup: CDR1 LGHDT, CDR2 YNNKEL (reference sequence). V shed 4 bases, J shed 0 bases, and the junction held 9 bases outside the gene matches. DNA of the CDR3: TGTGCCAGCAGCCCATACCCCCTAGCGGACTCCTACGAGCAGTACTTC. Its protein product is CASSPYPLADSYEQYF.

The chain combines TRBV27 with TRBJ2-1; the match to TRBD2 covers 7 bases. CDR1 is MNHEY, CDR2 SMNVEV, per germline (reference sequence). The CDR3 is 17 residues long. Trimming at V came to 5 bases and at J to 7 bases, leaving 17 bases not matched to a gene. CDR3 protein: CASSSRTSVGEVNEQFF. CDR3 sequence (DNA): TGTGCCAGCAGTAGCAGAACTAGCGTGGGGGAGGTGAATGAGCAGTTCTTC.

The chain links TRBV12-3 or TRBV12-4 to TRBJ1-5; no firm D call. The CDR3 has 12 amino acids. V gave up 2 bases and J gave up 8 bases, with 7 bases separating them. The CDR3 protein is CASSLKWEPQHF. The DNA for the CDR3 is TGTGCCAGCAGTTTAAAGTGGGAGCCCCAGCATTTT.

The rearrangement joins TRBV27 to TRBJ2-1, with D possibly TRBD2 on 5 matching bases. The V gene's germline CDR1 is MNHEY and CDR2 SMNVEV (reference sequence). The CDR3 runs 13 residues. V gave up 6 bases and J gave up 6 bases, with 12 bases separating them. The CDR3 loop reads CASSQRAGNEQFF. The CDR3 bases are TGTGCCAGCAGCCAAAGGGCGGGCAATGAGCAGTTCTTC.

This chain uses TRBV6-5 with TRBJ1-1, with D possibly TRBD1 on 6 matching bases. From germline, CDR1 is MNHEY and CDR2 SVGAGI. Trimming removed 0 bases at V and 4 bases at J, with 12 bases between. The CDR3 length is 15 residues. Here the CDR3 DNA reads TGTGCCAGCAGTTACTCAGACAGGCCGGTCACTGAAGCTTTCTTT. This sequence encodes CASSYSDRPVTEAFF.

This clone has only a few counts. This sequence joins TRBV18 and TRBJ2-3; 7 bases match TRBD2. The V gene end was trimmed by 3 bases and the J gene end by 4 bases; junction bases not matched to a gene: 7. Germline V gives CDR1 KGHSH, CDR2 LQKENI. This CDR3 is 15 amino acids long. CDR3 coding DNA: TGTGCCAGCTCACCCCTTGCGGGGGTATCAGATACGCAGTATTTT. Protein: CASSPLAGVSDTQYF.

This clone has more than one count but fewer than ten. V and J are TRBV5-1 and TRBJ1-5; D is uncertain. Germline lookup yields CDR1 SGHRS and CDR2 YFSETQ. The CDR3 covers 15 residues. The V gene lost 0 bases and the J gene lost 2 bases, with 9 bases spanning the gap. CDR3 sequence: CASSLAGIGNQPQHF. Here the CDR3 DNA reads TGCGCCAGCAGCTTGGCGGGGATCGGCAATCAGCCCCAGCATTTT.

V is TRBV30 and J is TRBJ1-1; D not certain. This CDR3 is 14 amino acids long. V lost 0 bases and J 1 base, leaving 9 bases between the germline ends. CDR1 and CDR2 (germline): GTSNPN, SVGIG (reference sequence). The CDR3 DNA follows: TGTGCCTGGAGTGTAAGCCGAAAGAACACTGAAGCTTTCTTT. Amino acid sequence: CAWSVSRKNTEAFF.

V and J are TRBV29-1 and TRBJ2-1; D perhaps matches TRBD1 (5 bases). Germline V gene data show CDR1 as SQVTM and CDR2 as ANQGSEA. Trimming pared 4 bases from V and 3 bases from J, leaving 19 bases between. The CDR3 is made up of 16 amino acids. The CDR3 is CSVGNPRAPVYNEQFF. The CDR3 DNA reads TGCAGCGTTGGAAACCCCAGGGCCCCCGTCTACAATGAGCAGTTCTTC.

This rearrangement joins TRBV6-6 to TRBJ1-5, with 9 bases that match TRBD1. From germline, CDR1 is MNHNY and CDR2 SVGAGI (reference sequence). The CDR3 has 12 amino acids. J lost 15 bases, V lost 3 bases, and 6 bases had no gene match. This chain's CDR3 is CASSYGDRDWHF. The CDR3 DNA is TGTGCCAGCAGTTATGGGGACAGGGATTGGCATTTT.

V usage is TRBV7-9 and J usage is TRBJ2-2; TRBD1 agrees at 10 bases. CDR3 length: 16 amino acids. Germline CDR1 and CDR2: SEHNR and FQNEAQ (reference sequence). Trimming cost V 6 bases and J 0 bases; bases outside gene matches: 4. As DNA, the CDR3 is TGTGCCAGCAGGCCAGGACAGGGGGCGAACACCGGGGAGCTGTTTTTT. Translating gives CASRPGQGANTGELFF.

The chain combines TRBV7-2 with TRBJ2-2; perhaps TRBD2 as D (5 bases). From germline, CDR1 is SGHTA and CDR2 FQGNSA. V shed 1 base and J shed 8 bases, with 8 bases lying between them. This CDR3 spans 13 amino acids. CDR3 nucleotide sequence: TGTGCCAGCAGCTTAGTACGGGAAGGGGAGCTGTTTTTT. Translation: CASSLVREGELFF. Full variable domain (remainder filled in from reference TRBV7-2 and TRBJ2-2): GAGVSQSPSNKVTEKGKDVELRCDPISGHTALYWYRQSLGQGLEFLIYFQGNSAPDKSGLPSDRFSAERTGGSVSTLTIQRTQQEDSAVYLCASSLVREGELFFGEGSRLTVL.

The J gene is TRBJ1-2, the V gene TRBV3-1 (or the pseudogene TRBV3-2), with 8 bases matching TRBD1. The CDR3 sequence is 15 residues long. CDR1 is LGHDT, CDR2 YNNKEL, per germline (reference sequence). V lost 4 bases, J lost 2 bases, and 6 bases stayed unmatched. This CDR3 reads CASSLDRGANYGYTF. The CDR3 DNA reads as TGTGCCAGCAGCCTAGACAGGGGCGCCAACTATGGCTACACCTTC.

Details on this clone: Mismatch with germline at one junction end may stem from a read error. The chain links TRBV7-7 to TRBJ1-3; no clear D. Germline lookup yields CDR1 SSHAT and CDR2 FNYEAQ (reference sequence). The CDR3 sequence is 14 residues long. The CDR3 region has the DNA TGTGCTAGCAGCCCTAGTTCCATAGGAAACACCATATATTTT. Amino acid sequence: CASSPSSIGNTIYF.

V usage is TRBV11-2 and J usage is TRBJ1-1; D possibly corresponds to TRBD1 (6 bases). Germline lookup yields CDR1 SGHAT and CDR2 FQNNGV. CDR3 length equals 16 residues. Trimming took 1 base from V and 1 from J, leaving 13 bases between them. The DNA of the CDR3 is TGTGCCAGCAGCTTAGCCCCGGCCAGGGGGAACACTGAAGCTTTCTTT. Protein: CASSLAPARGNTEAFF.

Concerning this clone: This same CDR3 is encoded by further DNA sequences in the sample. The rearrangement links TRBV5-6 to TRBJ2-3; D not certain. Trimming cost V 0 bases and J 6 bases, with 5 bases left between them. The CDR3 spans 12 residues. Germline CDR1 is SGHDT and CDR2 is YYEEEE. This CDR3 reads CASSLATDTQYF. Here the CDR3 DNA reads TGTGCCAGCAGCTTGGCTACCGATACGCAGTATTTT.